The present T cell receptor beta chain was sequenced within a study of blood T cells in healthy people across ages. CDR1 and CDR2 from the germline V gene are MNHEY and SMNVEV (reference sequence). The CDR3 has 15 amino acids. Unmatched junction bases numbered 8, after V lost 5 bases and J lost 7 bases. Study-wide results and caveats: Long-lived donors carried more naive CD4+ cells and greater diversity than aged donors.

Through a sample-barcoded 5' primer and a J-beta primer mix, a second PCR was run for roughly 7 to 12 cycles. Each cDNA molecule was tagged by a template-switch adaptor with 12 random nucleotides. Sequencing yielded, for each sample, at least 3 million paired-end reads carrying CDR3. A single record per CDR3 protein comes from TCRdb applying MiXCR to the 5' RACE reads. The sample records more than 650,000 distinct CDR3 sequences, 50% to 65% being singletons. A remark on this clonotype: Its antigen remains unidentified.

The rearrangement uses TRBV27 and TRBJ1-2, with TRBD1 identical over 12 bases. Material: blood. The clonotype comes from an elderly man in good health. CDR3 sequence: CASSQGGQGAGGYTF. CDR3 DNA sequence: TGTGCCAGCAGTCAAGGGGGACAGGGGGCTGGTGGCTACACCTTC.